Below are 7 T cell receptor beta chains sequenced from a single sample in a study of T cell responses to AZD1222 COVID-19 vaccine. Sequencing was performed with immunoSEQ multiplex PCR; in TCRdb, only in-frame clones are kept and a portion is missing. The sample holds 95,000 to 100,000 clones; around 87% are singletons and the top ten take 10%. The starting material was peripheral blood, obtained 28 days after the second AZD1222 dose. The source is an adult who received the AZD1222 COVID-19 vaccine.

This chain connects TRBV28 to TRBJ2-7, with 8 bases matching TRBD1. V dropped 6 bases and J dropped 1; count of bases not matched to a gene: 8. The CDR3 extends over 15 amino acids. Germline V gene sequence: CDR1 MDHEN, CDR2 SYDVKM. CDR3 coding DNA: TGTGCCAGCAGCGACAGGGACAGGATTTCCTACGAGCAGTACTTC. Its protein is CASSDRDRISYEQYF. The entire variable domain, with the rest obtained from reference TRBV28 and TRBJ2-7, is as follows: DVKVTQSSRYLVKRTGEKVFLECVQDMDHENMFWYRQDPGLGLRLIYFSYDVKMKEKGDIPEGYSVSREKKERFSLILESASTNQTSMYLCASSDRDRISYEQYFGPGTRLTVT.

The rearrangement links TRBV24-1 to TRBJ2-3; no reliable D call. The V and J ends lost 6 bases and 2 bases respectively, with 14 bases between them. Per germline, CDR1 KGHDR and CDR2 SFDVKD. The CDR3 loop spans 15 amino acids. The CDR3 DNA reads TGTGCCACCAGTTCCGCGCCCCATCCCACAGATACGCAGTATTTT. Translating gives CATSSAPHPTDTQYF.

The chain links TRBV3-1 (or the pseudogene TRBV3-2) to TRBJ2-1, with 10 bases identical to TRBD1. The germline gives CDR1 LGHDT, CDR2 YNNKEL (reference sequence). The CDR3 is 16 residues long. Unmatched junction bases numbered 11, after V lost 6 bases and J lost 6 bases. CDR3 sequence reads: CASRPNPGTGVNEQFF. The DNA for the CDR3 is TGTGCCAGCAGGCCTAATCCGGGGACAGGGGTCAATGAGCAGTTCTTC.

The rearrangement joins TRBV5-6 to TRBJ1-1; 7 bases are shared with TRBD1. The V and J ends lost 0 bases and 6 bases, in that order; junction bases with no gene match: 8. Germline-derived CDR1 and CDR2 are SGHDT and YYEEEE. CDR3 length: 15 amino acids. CDR3 residues: CASSLARQGSSEAFF. The CDR3 DNA reads as TGTGCCAGCAGCTTGGCCCGACAGGGTAGCTCTGAAGCTTTCTTT.

The chain combines TRBV24-1 with TRBJ1-2; a weak D match, TRBD1 (5 bases). V dropped 0 bases and J dropped 5 bases, with 9 bases sitting between them. The V gene's germline CDR1 is KGHDR and CDR2 SFDVKD. The CDR3 contains 14 residues. The CDR3 spells CATSDLNRRYGYTF. For the CDR3, the DNA is TGTGCCACCAGTGATTTGAACAGGCGGTATGGCTACACCTTC.

The CDR3 coding sequence is TGTGCCAGCAGCTCGGACAGGAGCACTGAAGCTTTCTTT. This gives the protein CASSSDRSTEAFF. The chain has TRBV2 and TRBJ1-1, with TRBD1 matching 7 bases. Trimming cost V 6 bases and J 4 bases; bases outside gene matches: 5. The CDR3 totals 13 residues. Germline CDR1 is SNHLY and CDR2 is FYNNEI.

This chain uses TRBV18 with TRBJ2-1; D might be TRBD2 (6 bases). V was trimmed by 7 bases and J by 0 bases, leaving 19 bases between them. Germline V gene data show CDR1 as KGHSH and CDR2 as LQKENI. This CDR3 has 17 residues. The CDR3 nucleotides are TGTGCCAGCTTGGGTAATGTGGGAGGCCCCTCCTACAATGAGCAGTTCTTC. This gives the protein CASLGNVGGPSYNEQFF.